This TCR beta chain was identified in a study of cytomegalovirus exposure and HLA in healthy donors (dated by TCRdb to about 2017). For the study in its entirety: According to an earlier analysis of a few hundred of the donors, 150 million to 200 million T cells yielded 117 million unique TCR beta sequences and 250 to 350 Gb of sequence data. An early release that covered around 590 HLA-typed donors contained approximately 300 gigabases of sequencing data and 70 million to 100 million unique TCR sequences. Of the approximately 400 genotyped donors, 65% to 90% fell in the genetic ancestry cluster associated with self-reported Caucasian donors. The study was designed to test whether signatures of past pathogen exposure could be identified by cataloging public T cell receptors. The study profiled the T cell repertoires of hundreds of subjects by immunosequencing and related them to cytomegalovirus serostatus. Besides the first cohort of 666 subjects, a separate validation cohort made up of 120 different subjects was used. The study combined high-throughput TCR immunosequencing, statistical association of individual TCRs with disease status, and machine learning to predict cytomegalovirus infection status. A later analysis re-analyzed previously published TCR beta repertoires from several hundred donors and added high-resolution HLA genotyping to study TCR occurrence patterns. In the later analysis, no new phenotypic data were used to find candidate immune exposures; instead, reliance was placed on TCR beta sequences and their occurrence across donors. An earlier analysis of approximately 500 of the donors applied high-throughput TCR beta sequencing to assess whether each TCR beta V gene segment acted as functional or pseudogenic. Alongside the repertoire data, information on donor age, sex, ethnicity and CMV serostatus was compiled. Genome-wide SNP genotypes for about three fifths of the roughly 700 donors were used in a later genetic analysis, which treated that subset as a discovery cohort. Every discovery cohort repertoire had been produced on one sequencing platform. Both class I and class II loci were covered by HLA typing, at four-digit resolution. Typing coverage varied by locus: 629-630 donors for A, B, C, DRB1 and DQB1; 522 for DQA1; more than 600 for DPA1; roughly 450 for DPB1. Roughly 5 DR-DQ haplotypes were handled as single units for association and clustering, since linkage in the cohort was strong. Across some 400 genotyped donors of the cohort, an average of about 250,000 unique TCR beta nucleotide sequences per donor were sequenced, and 15% to 20% of those sequences were non-productive. Overall study outcomes, separate from this receptor: The earlier analysis of almost 600 of the donors excluded fewer than 20 rarely observed V segments, including chromosome 9 orphons, because counts were too low. According to a later genetic analysis, donors in an Asian-associated ancestry cluster had fewer N-insertions in productive TCRs than the roughly 700-donor mean. An earlier analysis of 587 of the donors showed that most TCR beta V segments appeared in productive rearrangements either about 87% or about 30% of the time, which broadly matched IMGT annotations. Specific HLA alleles were associated with 15,000 to 20,000 TCR beta sequences at a false discovery rate of 0.05 in a later analysis. Compared with equally common non-associated chains, HLA-associated TCR beta chains in a later analysis were more clonally expanded and had lower generation probabilities. Because the 87-base-pair reads could not distinguish some IMGT-functional V segments, including TRBV6-2 and TRBV6-3, those segments were excluded. V-gene and J-gene trimming of TCR beta chains was associated with a missense DCLRE1C variant in a later genetic analysis, and the association was replicated in an independent cohort. A later analysis found that TCR association rates varied across HLA loci, with DRB1 alleles showing the most associated TCRs and HLA-C alleles the fewest. The sequencing pipeline was judged likely to have produced a cluster of highly shared sequence variants as a technical artifact. Because some donors lacked HLA typing at each locus, the association tests relied only on the typed subset. A later analysis found that most CMV-associated TCR beta chains appeared HLA-restricted, with HLA associations seemingly driven largely by CMV exposure. In vitro tests confirmed that a few of the cytomegalovirus-associated TCR beta chains recognize cytomegalovirus antigens. For the cohort, immune exposure information was limited to CMV serostatus. A total of 150 to 200 TCR beta chains were listed by the study as associated with cytomegalovirus. Assigning TCR associations to individual alleles was difficult when HLA alleles, especially DR and DQ, strongly co-occurred. In this cohort, only TCR beta chains were sequenced, and detectable features were limited by the absence of alpha or paired-chain data. Most TCR sequences were seen in very few donors, while some public TCRs were found in many individuals. The classifier was reported to diagnose cytomegalovirus status with high specificity and sensitivity in both the original and validation cohorts. Correlated functional status among segregating V segments might be attributable to linkage disequilibrium, but an unknown experimental factor could not be ruled out. Several of the top co-occurrence clusters appeared to be linked to parvovirus B19, influenza, CMV and Epstein-Barr virus, according to a later analysis. Roughly uniform sequencing depth across donors was assumed in presence/absence analyses, although this assumption may not hold. A further reported finding was that TCR beta sequences accurately predicted the HLA-A and HLA-B alleles for most subjects in the first cohort. The authors suggested that the approach could potentially be generalized to other disease states and immunological phenotypes.

The cohort comprised under 700 healthy bone marrow donors. At the time of sampling, all cohort members were nominally healthy, though unrecorded immune exposures were likely present. The donor was CMV seronegative and was included in the group of around 320 seronegative cohort members. Each donor provided a peripheral blood sample, and peripheral blood mononuclear cells were used for TCR beta sequencing. Genomic DNA was extracted from the blood cell samples with the Qiagen DNeasy Blood Extraction Kit. To prepare the library, the immunoSEQ multiplex PCR assay was applied. A mixture of 60 forward primers for TCR Vbeta segments and 13 reverse primers for TCR Jbeta segments was used in the multiplex PCR. The CDR3 region of rearranged TCR beta genes was amplified from genomic DNA by a multiplex PCR assay. The Illumina HiSeq System was used to sequence the amplified TCR beta libraries as 87-base-pair reads. In the original analysis: In a later analysis, tens of millions of unique TCR beta chains were counted across the roughly 670 repertoires, and roughly 10 million of these chains were shared by at least two donors. A nearest-neighbor algorithm error-corrected the raw reads and collapsed the reads into unique sequences, merging closely related sequences to remove PCR and sequencing errors. To assign V, D and J gene segments, CDR3 sequences were aligned to IMGT reference sequences. Each retained sequence needed at least a six-nucleotide match to both a V gene segment and a J gene segment. Rearrangements were classified as productive when the CDR3 lacked stop codons and remained in frame with V and J, and all other rearrangements were classified as non-productive. Following IMGT convention, CDR3 was defined as the stretch from the second conserved V-encoded cysteine to the conserved J-encoded phenylalanine. In an earlier analysis of just under 600 of the donors, sequences lacking an unambiguous match to a single V gene segment were excluded. In an earlier analysis of around 590 of the donors, a V segment was called functional when productive rearrangements were above 56.7%, and segregating when the standard deviation between donors exceeded 5%. A statistical classification framework was developed to diagnose cytomegalovirus status using the catalog of TCR beta chain sequences. In a later analysis, V and J genes were assigned by comparing TCR nucleotide sequences against IMGT/GENE-DB human TR gene sequences. Using the TCRdist pipeline, a later analysis assigned CDR3 sequences along with most-parsimonious VDJ recombination scenarios. In a later analysis, every TCR beta chain was defined by the combination of its CDR3 amino acid sequence and its V-gene family, and reads without a unique V-gene family were dropped. In a later analysis, several hundred highly shared, low-generation-probability nucleotide sequences were removed to address suspected cross-contamination and a sequencing artifact. A later analysis calculated a clonal expansion index for each public chain from normalized within-repertoire ranks of inferred template counts. In a later analysis, generation probabilities were computed using a VDJ recombination model fitted to out-of-frame rearrangements, and the results were checked against IGoR. In a later analysis, hypergeometric tests were used to score TCR-TCR, TCR-HLA and TCR-CMV co-occurrence, with a repertoire-size bias correction applied to TCR pairs. A later analysis estimated false discovery rates by permuting HLA or CMV assignments 20 times. In a later analysis, co-occurring TCRs were grouped using DBSCAN, and TCRdist sequence similarity was added for clustering within HLA-allele-positive subsets. Repertoires with fewer than 30,000 or more than 120,000 public chains, plus five repertoires with anomalous nucleotide sharing, were excluded from co-occurrence clustering. TCRdb obtained this table from immuneACCESS and retained in-frame rearrangements with V and J assigned. These tables miss some clones; where compared with another copy, unresolved V genes account for less than half of the shortfall, and the remainder is unexplained. V, J and clone size are those of that table, while D and trimming were read from the DNA. The sample table lists 99,000 or so clones, 83% of them with a count of one. Approximately 6.1% of the sample belongs to the ten largest clones.

Notes on this clone: This receptor's antigen is unknown. No base-level quality is on record; no much larger clone is a single base apart.

The CDR3 contains 13 residues, cysteine and phenylalanine counted. Just the 39-base CDR3 DNA is kept, in frame starting at base 1. CDR1 and CDR2, looked up from the germline V gene (reference sequence), are SGHNT and YYREEE. Between the V and J ends, shortened by 0 bases and 7 bases respectively, the junction contains 7 bases. The chain was built from TRBV5-4 and TRBJ2-2, and the D gene may be TRBD2, 6 bases matching. This TCR was sampled from a man aged 18 to 29 in good health and CMV-seronegative. Sequencing was performed on PBMCs. The CDR3 region has the sequence CASSLGGGGELFF. The DNA reads TGTGCCAGCAGCTTGGGGGGAGGCGGGGAGCTGTTTTTT.